Listed here are 16 T cell receptor beta chains from one sample, sequenced in a study of blood T cell repertoires in COVID-19. Sequencing was performed with immunoSEQ multiplex PCR; in TCRdb, only in-frame clones are kept and a portion is missing. Here the sample spans over 200,000 clones, 84% being singletons. The sequenced sample consisted of peripheral blood. All receptors come from a man aged 50 or older with active or convalescent COVID-19.

This clone was detected only once. V gene TRBV5-8 combines with J gene TRBJ1-5, with 8 bases lining up with TRBD1. V gave up 5 bases and J gave up 9 bases; unmatched junction bases: 10. Germline V gives CDR1 SGHTS, CDR2 YDEGEE. This CDR3 has 14 amino acids. CDR3 protein: CASSFGQGVRPQHF. DNA of the CDR3: TGTGCCAGCAGTTTCGGACAGGGTGTTCGGCCCCAGCATTTT.

In its sample, this clone was seen once. The V and J genes are TRBV28 and TRBJ2-3; D gene ambiguous. Trimming took 3 bases from V and 3 from J, leaving 19 bases between them. Germline V gene data show CDR1 as MDHEN and CDR2 as SYDVKM. The CDR3 is made up of 17 amino acids. CDR3: CASSFTPPRRATDTQYF. The CDR3 bases are TGTGCCAGCAGTTTCACACCTCCCCGGAGAGCGACAGATACGCAGTATTTT.

This chain joins TRBV7-6 and TRBJ1-6, with D perhaps TRBD1 (5 bases). Germline V gene data show CDR1 as SGHVS and CDR2 as FNYEAQ. CDR3 size: 15 residues. V lost 5 bases, J lost 0 bases, and 8 bases lay in between. The CDR3 bases are TGTGCCAGCAGCCCGCAGGGCTCCTATAATTCACCCCTCCACTTT. It specifies CASSPQGSYNSPLHF.

The chain is built from TRBV19 and TRBJ2-3, with TRBD1 identical over 8 bases. The CDR3 runs 13 residues. Germline V lookup: CDR1 LNHDA, CDR2 SQIVND (reference sequence). Losses at the gene ends were 7 bases for V and 4 bases for J; bases not matched to a gene: 4. The CDR3 sequence: CASNPTGADTQYF. The CDR3 DNA sequence: TGTGCCAGTAACCCGACAGGGGCAGATACGCAGTATTTT.

V usage is TRBV12-3 or TRBV12-4 and J usage is TRBJ2-7; maybe TRBD2 (6 bases). The V gene lost 7 bases and the J gene lost 7 bases, with 17 bases spanning the gap. CDR3 length: 13 residues. The CDR3 here is CASTRAGRGEQYF. The CDR3, as DNA: TGTGCCAGCACGCGAGCGGGCCGGGGGGAGCAGTACTTC.

The V gene is TRBV28, the J gene TRBJ2-2; TRBD1 aligns across 7 bases. The V segment lost 6 bases and the J segment 5 bases; nucleotides outside the gene matches: 9. Germline V lookup: CDR1 MDHEN, CDR2 SYDVKM. The CDR3 consists of 15 residues. The CDR3 loop is CASRFTGVKTGELFF. The CDR3 DNA is TGTGCCAGCAGATTCACAGGGGTAAAAACCGGGGAGCTGTTTTTT.

This clone was detected only a few times. The chain has TRBV5-1 and TRBJ2-2, with TRBD1 as a possible D gene (5 bases). This CDR3 contains 15 residues. Germline CDR1 SGHRS, CDR2 YFSETQ. The V end lost 3 bases, the J end lost 5 bases, and 14 bases lay between the germline ends. The CDR3 nucleotides read TGCGCCAGCAGCTCTCCTGCAGGGTTAACCGGGGAGCTGTTTTTT. Translation: CASSSPAGLTGELFF.

The chain joins TRBV4-2 to TRBJ1-2; D uncertain. Germline CDR1 and CDR2: LGHNA and YNFKEQ. Trimming pared 3 bases from V and 7 bases from J, leaving 12 bases between. The CDR3 runs 13 residues. The CDR3 reads CASSQIDPGGYTF. The DNA of the CDR3 is TGTGCCAGCAGCCAGATCGACCCGGGTGGCTACACCTTC.

The V gene is TRBV5-4, the J gene TRBJ1-1; 10 nucleotides line up with TRBD1. Trimming at V came to 6 bases and at J to 1 base, leaving 9 bases not matched to a gene. The germline CDR1 and CDR2 sequences are SGHNT and YYREEE (reference sequence). This CDR3 comprises 16 residues. The CDR3 DNA reads TGTGCCAGCAAAGGGACAGGGGTTAAGGGGAACACTGAAGCTTTCTTT. This codes for CASKGTGVKGNTEAFF.

The rearrangement joins TRBV11-2 to TRBJ2-3; the D is unclear. This CDR3 spans 15 amino acids. Trimming took off 5 bases at V and 2 bases at J, with 14 bases between the two ends. Per the germline V gene, CDR1 is SGHAT and CDR2 is FQNNGV. The DNA of the CDR3 is TGTGCCAGCAGCCTAAGTACCCTAACCACAGATACGCAGTATTTT. Translation: CASSLSTLTTDTQYF.

V is TRBV29-1 and J is TRBJ2-7; D is uncertain. V shed 2 bases and J shed 1 base, with 9 bases lying between them. The CDR3 runs to 13 residues. Germline values: CDR1 SQVTM, CDR2 ANQGSEA. The CDR3 here is CSVERLDSYEQYF. DNA of the CDR3: TGCAGCGTTGAAAGGCTAGATTCCTACGAGCAGTACTTC.

Only a few counts were recorded for this clone. The genes are TRBV19 and TRBJ2-3; 8 bases agree with TRBD2. Trimming removed 4 bases from V and 4 bases from J; junction bases left unmatched: 28. Germline lookup yields CDR1 LNHDA and CDR2 SQIVND (reference sequence). CDR3 size: 22 residues. CDR3 in amino acids: CASSTEFPFSAGGPSDPDTQYF. In DNA, the CDR3 is TGTGCCAGTAGTACCGAATTTCCCTTCTCTGCGGGGGGCCCGTCGGACCCAGATACGCAGTATTTT.

This clone showed up just a few times. J is TRBJ2-1 and V is TRBV5-1, with D possibly matching TRBD1 (5 bases). Trimming took off 2 bases at V and 10 bases at J, with 13 bases between the two ends. This CDR3 has 13 amino acids. Looked up from germline, CDR1 is SGHRS and CDR2 is YFSETQ. The CDR3 region has the DNA TGCGCCAGCAGCTTCGACTCTTCAGGGGAGCAGTTCTTC. It translates to CASSFDSSGEQFF.

The rearrangement uses TRBV19 and TRBJ2-7; TRBD2 matches at 14 bases. Germline lookup yields CDR1 LNHDA and CDR2 SQIVND (reference sequence). Trimming cost V 5 bases and J 3 bases; bases outside gene matches: 9. The CDR3 consists of 17 residues. CDR3 residues: CASSLGLAGASYYEQYF. The CDR3 coding sequence is TGTGCCAGTAGTCTGGGACTAGCGGGGGCTTCGTACTACGAGCAGTACTTC.

The gene calls are TRBV2 and TRBJ2-7, with TRBD1 identical over 9 bases. This CDR3 spans 13 amino acids. CDR1 and CDR2 from the germline V gene are SNHLY and FYNNEI. Unmatched junction bases numbered 5, after V lost 6 bases and J lost 5 bases. CDR3 nucleotides: TGTGCCAGCAGCGGACAGGGGTTCAACGAGCAGTACTTC. It codes for CASSGQGFNEQYF.

The chain uses TRBV28 and TRBJ1-4, with 9 bases matching TRBD1. V was clipped by 3 bases and J by 6 bases; unmatched bases: 2. CDR1 MDHEN and CDR2 SYDVKM come from the germline V gene. The CDR3 extends over 14 amino acids. The CDR3 region has the DNA TGTGCCAGCAGTTTGGGACAGGGATATGAAAAACTGTTTTTT. This translates into CASSLGQGYEKLFF.